This paragraph reports one T cell receptor (beta chain). What it binds is not known. Naive CD8 cells, CD45RO-negative and positively selected for CCR7, excluded terminally differentiated effector memory CD45RA+ cells. Trimming at V came to 4 bases and at J to 1 base, leaving 9 bases not matched to a gene. The CDR3 has 16 residues. From germline, CDR1 is SGHVS and CDR2 FQNEAQ. Only in-frame clones appear in the TCRdb table, and some are missing; sequencing was by immunoSEQ multiplex PCR. The table has about 2 million clones, less than 95% seen once. The sample originates from a study of shared clonotypes between healthy human individuals. Findings of the study overall: An effect of sequencing depth on clonotype sharing among donors was expected. Relative to clonotypes present in all four donors, those not shared had lower generation probabilities.

The chain couples TRBV7-8 to TRBJ1-2; 7 nucleotides match TRBD1. This sequence was found in a man aged 18 to 35 in good health. The sequenced sample was naive CD8+ T cells sorted from blood. As DNA, the CDR3 is TGTGCCAGCAGCTCTCCCGACAGGGCCGATAACTATGGCTACACCTTC. Translating gives CASSSPDRADNYGYTF.